The 11 T cell receptor beta chains presented below share a single source sample, sequenced in a study of blood T cell repertoires in COVID-19. Sequencing was performed with immunoSEQ multiplex PCR; in TCRdb, only in-frame clones are kept and a portion is missing. The sample lists 200,000 to 250,000 clones; about 78% were seen once. The sequenced sample was peripheral blood. All receptors come from a woman aged 70-85 years with acute or convalescent COVID-19.

The chain links TRBV3-1 (or the pseudogene TRBV3-2) to TRBJ1-1; no definite D call. The germline V gene has CDR1 LGHDT and CDR2 YNNKEL (reference sequence). Trimming left V 4 bases short and J 4 bases short, with 22 bases between. This CDR3 is 17 amino acids long. The CDR3 region is CASSPHGGSRGSTEAFF. The CDR3 DNA is TGTGCCAGCAGCCCCCATGGAGGGTCGAGAGGTTCCACTGAAGCTTTCTTT.

The chain is built from TRBV11-2 and TRBJ2-1; unclear D gene. Trimming left V 0 bases short and J 9 bases short, with 15 bases between. Germline V gene lookup returns CDR1 SGHAT and CDR2 FQNNGV. This CDR3 is 15 amino acids long. CDR3 in DNA: TGTGCCAGCAGCTTAGATCGGCTAGTAGTCGGTGAGCAGTTCTTC. This encodes CASSLDRLVVGEQFF.

The chain carries TRBV15 and TRBJ1-2, with D maybe TRBD1 (5 bases). Germline CDR1 reads LNHNV; CDR2 reads YYDKDF (reference sequence). Trimming pared 5 bases from V and 4 bases from J, leaving 23 bases between. The CDR3 is made up of 17 amino acids. Here the CDR3 reads CATSLLPRDSPSYGYTF. CDR3 sequence (DNA): TGTGCCACCAGCCTTTTGCCCCGAGACAGCCCATCCTATGGCTACACCTTC.

This rearrangement joins TRBV5-4 to TRBJ1-4; 11 nucleotides agree with TRBD1. The CDR3 sequence is 15 residues long. Germline loops: CDR1 SGHNT, CDR2 YYREEE (reference sequence). With V trimmed by 4 bases and J by 5 bases, 4 bases remained unmatched. The CDR3 DNA is TGTGCCAGCAGCGCGGACAGGGGGCGCAATGAAAAACTGTTTTTT. It is translated as CASSADRGRNEKLFF.

The rearrangement uses TRBV3-1 (or the pseudogene TRBV3-2) and TRBJ1-2; perhaps TRBD1 as D (6 bases). Trimming removed 4 bases from V and 2 bases from J, with 14 bases in between. This CDR3 has 15 residues. Germline-derived CDR1 and CDR2 are LGHDT and YNNKEL (reference sequence). The CDR3, as DNA: TGTGCCAGCAGCCGACGGACAGAATCCAACTATGGCTACACCTTC. It is translated as CASSRRTESNYGYTF.

This chain links TRBV7-9 with TRBJ1-4; 7 positions agree with TRBD1. Germline values: CDR1 SEHNR, CDR2 FQNEAQ (reference sequence). The V and J ends lost 2 bases and 14 bases, in that order; junction bases with no gene match: 11. The CDR3 has 14 residues. This chain's CDR3 is CASSLQGGGEGLFF. As DNA, the CDR3 is TGTGCCAGCAGCTTACAAGGGGGCGGAGAAGGGCTGTTTTTT.

V gene TRBV6-2 or TRBV6-3 combines with J gene TRBJ1-2; unclear D gene. The CDR3 has 15 residues. V was pared by 2 bases and J by 8 bases, with 18 bases between. Germline-derived CDR1 and CDR2 are MNHEY and SVGEGT. The CDR3: CASSYARLAVVGYTF. The DNA for the CDR3 is TGTGCCAGCAGTTACGCTCGGCTTGCGGTCGTCGGCTACACCTTC.

This clone turned up a few times. This CDR3 is also generated by other DNA sequences in the sample. The V and J genes are TRBV15 and TRBJ1-1; maybe TRBD1 (5 bases). Germline V gene lookup returns CDR1 LNHNV and CDR2 YYDKDF (reference sequence). The CDR3 is 13 amino acids. The V end lost 0 bases, the J end lost 7 bases, and 9 bases lay between the germline ends. CDR3 amino acids: CATSRDPGREAFF. The CDR3 nucleotides are TGTGCCACCAGCAGAGATCCAGGGCGTGAAGCTTTCTTT. Full variable domain (remainder filled in from reference TRBV15 and TRBJ1-1): DAMVIQNPRYQVTQFGKPVTLSCSQTLNHNVMYWYQQKSSQAPKLLFHYYDKDFNNEADTPDNFQSRRPNTSFCFLDIRSPGLGDTAMYLCATSRDPGREAFFGQGTRLTVV.

For this clone: Additional DNA sequences in this sample encode the identical CDR3. J is TRBJ1-5 and V is TRBV30; D gene unclear. Trimming pared 0 bases from V and 4 bases from J, leaving 7 bases between. Germline loops: CDR1 GTSNPN, CDR2 SVGIG (reference sequence). CDR3 length: 13 amino acids. Written as DNA, the CDR3 is TGTGCCTGGAGTGTATCGGGGAATCAGCCCCAGCATTTT. Its protein product is CAWSVSGNQPQHF.

This chain connects TRBV19 to TRBJ1-2; a weak D match, TRBD1 (5 bases). The V end was cut by 3 bases, the J end by 4 bases, with 6 bases between. From germline, CDR1 is LNHDA and CDR2 SQIVND (reference sequence). This CDR3 has 12 residues. CDR3 nucleotide sequence: TGTGCCAGTAGTATTGACAGCTATGGCTACACCTTC. Encoded protein: CASSIDSYGYTF.

The genes are TRBV10-2 and TRBJ2-7; D not resolved. Between the trimmed V and J ends, which lost 4 bases and 6 bases, there was a span of 10 bases. CDR1 and CDR2 from the germline V gene are WSHSY and SAAADI. This CDR3 contains 12 residues. The CDR3 protein is CASSAEESEQYV. In nucleotides, the CDR3 is TGCGCCAGCAGTGCCGAGGAGAGCGAGCAGTACGTC.